This T cell receptor (beta chain) was captured by sequencing in a study of tumor-infiltrating lymphocytes in oesophageal squamous cell carcinoma. The CDR3 length is 14 residues. The germline V gene has CDR1 SGHRS and CDR2 YFSETQ. Trimming took 0 bases from V and 1 from J, leaving 7 bases between them. This clonotype has ten or more counts. TCRdb analysed the PCR reads with MiXCR anew, one entry per CDR3 protein. The table includes 15,000 to 20,000 distinct CDR3 sequences, around 40% detected once. The chain is built from TRBV5-1 and TRBJ2-5; D ambiguous. The receptor was derived from a female donor with esophageal squamous cell carcinoma. The sequencing input was blood. The CDR3, as DNA: TGCGCCAGCAGCTTGGGCAAGCTCCAAGAGACCCAGTACTTC. This gives the protein CASSLGKLQETQYF.